These 29 T cell receptor beta chains originate from one sample sequenced in a study of Ad26.COV2.S vaccination and SARS-CoV-2 variants. Libraries were prepared by immunoSEQ multiplex PCR; TCRdb keeps only in-frame clonotypes and omits some of them. The table shows roughly 460,000 clones, with 70% to 90% occurring only once. Treatment of the sample: around 19 received Ad26.COV2.S at low or high dose, single or two shots; roughly 5 received placebo; per-sample allocation not given. Specimen acquisition occurred on day 63 following the initial vaccine or placebo injection. The material sequenced was peripheral blood, taken in a trial of Ad26.COV2.S vaccine versus placebo. The source is a person aged 18-65 years who received the Ad26.COV2.S COVID-19 vaccine or a placebo.

This chain uses TRBV28 with TRBJ2-3; the D is unclear. The CDR3 sequence is 14 residues long. Per the germline V gene, CDR1 is MDHEN and CDR2 is SYDVKM. V was clipped by 2 bases and J by 0 bases, with 6 bases between them. The DNA for the CDR3 is TGTGCCAGCAGTTTAGCCACTAGCACAGATACGCAGTATTTT. As protein: CASSLATSTDTQYF.

The chain couples TRBV9 to TRBJ1-2; D is unresolved. Germline V lookup: CDR1 SGDLS, CDR2 YYNGEE. V lost 5 bases and J lost 4, with 12 bases in between. The length of the CDR3 is 13 residues. CDR3 in amino acids: CASSPPGPYGYTF. The CDR3 coding sequence is TGTGCCAGCAGTCCACCCGGGCCCTATGGCTACACCTTC.

V usage is TRBV14 and J usage is TRBJ2-3, with D uncertain. The germline CDR1 and CDR2 sequences are SGHDN and FVKESK. This CDR3 contains 15 residues. Deletions cut 0 bases from V and 2 bases from J, with 9 bases between. CDR3 amino acids: CASSQETVATDTQYF. CDR3 in DNA: TGTGCCAGCAGCCAAGAAACAGTCGCCACAGATACGCAGTATTTT.

The chain combines TRBV5-1 with TRBJ1-2; 7 bases match TRBD1. Germline V gene lookup returns CDR1 SGHRS and CDR2 YFSETQ. Trimming took 4 bases from V and 1 from J; bases not matched to a gene: 7. The CDR3 totals 15 residues. CDR3 DNA sequence: TGCGCCAGCAGCACTGGGGACAGCAATAACTATGGCTACACCTTC. Amino acid sequence: CASSTGDSNNYGYTF.

This chain joins TRBV7-2 and TRBJ2-7; 11 nucleotides match TRBD2. CDR3 size: 15 residues. Germline loops: CDR1 SGHTA, CDR2 FQGNSA. V dropped 5 bases and J dropped 6; count of bases not matched to a gene: 9. CDR3 bases: TGTGCCAGCAGCACCCTAGCGGGGGGACCGGGCGAGCAGTACTTC. Protein: CASSTLAGGPGEQYF.

The CDR3 spells CSAPDSYEQYF. CDR3 coding DNA: TGCAGTGCTCCGGACAGCTACGAGCAGTACTTC. The V gene is TRBV20-1, the J gene TRBJ2-7, with D perhaps TRBD1 (6 bases). V lost 5 bases and J 3 bases, leaving 8 bases between the germline ends. The CDR3 has 11 residues. Per the germline V gene, CDR1 is DFQATT and CDR2 is SNEGSKA (reference sequence).

This chain joins TRBV6-6 and TRBJ1-1; TRBD1 aligns across 9 bases. CDR1 and CDR2 (germline): MNHNY, SVGAGI (reference sequence). J gave up 2 bases and V 7 bases, and 11 bases lay outside the gene matches. The CDR3 length is 16 residues. CDR3 nucleotides: TGTGCCAGCAAGAACATCCGGGACAGGGAAAACACTGAAGCTTTCTTT. Its protein product is CASKNIRDRENTEAFF.

The V and J genes are TRBV10-3 and TRBJ2-5, with unresolved D. CDR1 is ENHRY, CDR2 SYGVKD, per germline. The CDR3 runs to 16 residues. V gave up 3 bases and J gave up 3 bases, with 17 bases separating them. CDR3 nucleotides: TGTGCCATCAGTGATGGGTCAGTCAGACGGAAAGAGACCCAGTACTTC. It translates to CAISDGSVRRKETQYF.

The rearrangement uses TRBV12-3 or TRBV12-4 and TRBJ1-2; D not certain. This CDR3 comprises 13 residues. V lost 6 bases and J lost 2, with 10 bases in between. The CDR3 sequence: CASSIDANYGYTF. The CDR3 nucleotides read TGTGCCAGCAGCATAGACGCCAACTATGGCTACACCTTC.

This clone is a singleton in its sample. The genes are TRBV27 and TRBJ2-5; perhaps TRBD2 as D (6 bases). Germline assignment: CDR1 MNHEY and CDR2 SMNVEV (reference sequence). The CDR3 is made up of 13 amino acids. The germline V and J ends were trimmed by 6 bases and 5 bases, with 13 bases remaining between them. Here the CDR3 DNA reads TGTGCCAGCAGCTTCGGGGGTGGGGAGACCCAGTACTTC. Its translation is CASSFGGGETQYF.

The chain joins TRBV29-1 to TRBJ2-3; 9 nucleotides match TRBD2. The trim removed 2 bases at V and 1 base at J, leaving 10 bases unmatched. CDR1 SQVTM and CDR2 ANQGSEA come from the germline V gene. This CDR3 has 17 residues. The CDR3 DNA sequence: TGCAGCGTTGAAATCGGCTTTAGCGGGGGAGGCACAGATACGCAGTATTTT. The encoded protein is CSVEIGFSGGGTDTQYF.

As concerns this clone: The same CDR3 is also encoded by other DNA sequences in this sample. The chain joins TRBV7-2 to TRBJ2-5; D gene unclear. V lost 0 bases and J 4 bases, leaving 9 bases between the germline ends. CDR1 and CDR2 (germline): SGHTA, FQGNSA. The CDR3 extends over 14 amino acids. The CDR3 loop reads CASSLAGVRETQYF. The CDR3 DNA follows: TGTGCCAGCAGCTTAGCTGGGGTCCGAGAGACCCAGTACTTC.

V is TRBV11-2 and J is TRBJ2-7, with TRBD1 matching 7 bases. The V gene's germline CDR1 is SGHAT and CDR2 FQNNGV. This CDR3 has 16 residues. With 3 bases clipped from V and 0 bases from J, the junction kept 8 bases outside the gene matches. This chain's CDR3 is CASSFPTGTSSYEQYF. The CDR3 DNA reads as TGTGCCAGCAGCTTTCCGACAGGGACGAGCTCCTACGAGCAGTACTTC.

This rearrangement joins TRBV5-4 to TRBJ2-7; the D is unclear. V lost 4 bases and J lost 0, with 14 bases in between. Germline V gene lookup returns CDR1 SGHNT and CDR2 YYREEE (reference sequence). The CDR3 runs to 15 residues. In DNA form, the CDR3 reads TGTGCCAGCAGCCCTGGAGTGGCGAGCTCCTACGAGCAGTACTTC. As protein: CASSPGVASSYEQYF.

The count of this clone is one. V and J are TRBV9 and TRBJ2-3; 8 bases fit TRBD1. Germline V CDR1 and CDR2: SGDLS, YYNGEE. The CDR3 is 17 amino acids. The J segment lost 4 bases and the V segment lost 4 bases, leaving 14 bases of the junction unmatched. The CDR3 sequence: CASSPRSWTGRSDTQYF. In DNA form, the CDR3 reads TGTGCCAGCAGCCCCCGGTCTTGGACAGGGAGATCAGATACGCAGTATTTT.

V and J are TRBV9 and TRBJ1-1, with no clear D. The CDR3 spans 16 residues. Germline-derived CDR1 and CDR2 are SGDLS and YYNGEE. Trimming stripped 2 bases from V and 8 bases from J, with 22 bases between. The CDR3 region has the DNA TGTGCCAGCAGCGTCCCCGCAGCGTGGGCTGCTAAGGAAGCTTTCTTT. Translating gives CASSVPAAWAAKEAFF.

With respect to this clone: Different DNA sequences within this sample yield the same CDR3. The V call is TRBV9, the J call TRBJ2-3, with TRBD2 matching over 8 bases. V lost 0 bases, J lost 1 base, and 1 base stayed unmatched. CDR3 length: 15 residues. Germline V gives CDR1 SGDLS, CDR2 YYNGEE. Written as DNA, the CDR3 is TGTGCCAGCAGCGTAGTTAGCGGGGGCACAGATACGCAGTATTTT. It yields the protein CASSVVSGGTDTQYF.

The chain joins TRBV27 to TRBJ2-7; the D gene is possibly TRBD1 (7 bases). Germline V gives CDR1 MNHEY, CDR2 SMNVEV (reference sequence). This CDR3 is built from 15 residues. Trimming shortened V by 3 bases and J by 3 bases, and 15 bases separated the two germline ends. CDR3 DNA: TGTGCCAGCAGTTTTGGGGGGACAGAAGTCTACGAGCAGTACTTC. Residues: CASSFGGTEVYEQYF.

The chain couples TRBV5-5 to TRBJ1-2, with D possibly being TRBD1 (6 bases). The CDR3 length is 14 residues. The V and J ends lost 4 bases and 5 bases respectively, with 15 bases between them. Per the germline V gene, CDR1 is SGHKS and CDR2 is YYEKEE (reference sequence). The CDR3 DNA sequence: TGTGCCAGCAGCCCAGGGGCCGCTCCTTATGGCTACACCTTC. Amino acids: CASSPGAAPYGYTF.

The table lists this clone with many counts. The V gene is TRBV4-2, the J gene TRBJ2-3; D is tentatively TRBD1 or TRBD2 (5 bases each). Germline V gene sequence: CDR1 LGHNA, CDR2 YNFKEQ. The CDR3 contains 14 residues. V lost 4 bases to trimming and J lost 4 bases, with 12 bases between them. The CDR3 here is CASSRGDAPDTQYF. The CDR3 DNA is TGTGCCAGCAGCCGAGGGGATGCTCCAGATACGCAGTATTTT.

This clone came up once. This chain joins TRBV29-1 and TRBJ2-7, with 7 bases fitting TRBD2. The CDR3 contains 15 residues. The germline V gene has CDR1 SQVTM and CDR2 ANQGSEA. Losses at the gene ends were 2 bases for V and 4 bases for J; bases not matched to a gene: 11. CDR3 region: CSVESSREGPYEQYF. CDR3 DNA sequence: TGCAGCGTTGAAAGTTCGAGGGAGGGCCCGTACGAGCAGTACTTC.

This clone showed up just once. This chain's CDR3 is CASRGWQETSYEQYF. The CDR3 nucleotides are TGTGCCAGCAGGGGGTGGCAGGAGACCTCCTACGAGCAGTACTTC. V and J are TRBV6-5 and TRBJ2-7; D is unresolved. The V and J ends lost 6 bases and 0 bases respectively, with 15 bases between them. Germline CDR1 and CDR2: MNHEY and SVGAGI. The CDR3 loop spans 15 amino acids.

The sample holds one count of this clone. This chain uses TRBV30 with TRBJ1-5; a weak D match, TRBD1 (5 bases). V was clipped by 0 bases and J by 7 bases, with 13 bases between them. There are 14 residues in the CDR3. Germline loops: CDR1 GTSNPN, CDR2 SVGIG (reference sequence). The CDR3 coding sequence is TGTGCCTGGAGTGTCGGCCAAAGGACACAGCCCCAGCATTTT. Translating it yields CAWSVGQRTQPQHF. Together with reference TRBV30 and TRBJ1-5, the CDR3 gives the full variable domain: SQTIHQWPATLVQPVGSPLSLECTVEGTSNPNLYWYRQAAGRGLQLLFYSVGIGQISSEVPQNLSASRPQDRQFILSSKKLLLSDSGFYLCAWSVGQRTQPQHFGDGTRLSIL.

This clone was seen more than once but under ten times. The rearrangement uses TRBV21-1 and TRBJ1-1. TRBV21-1 corresponds to a pseudogene. CDR3 length: 13 residues. Written as DNA, the CDR3 is TGTGCCAGCAGCAAAGGAGAGAACTCTGAAGCTTTCTTT. This codes for CASSKGENSEAFF.

The genes are TRBV5-1 and TRBJ2-3, with 8 nucleotides matching TRBD2. J gave up 1 base and V 0 bases, and 4 bases lay outside the gene matches. Germline loops: CDR1 SGHRS, CDR2 YFSETQ. There are 16 residues in the CDR3. DNA of the CDR3: TGCGCCAGCAGCTTGGTGGTTAGCGGGGGCACAGATACGCAGTATTTT. Its protein is CASSLVVSGGTDTQYF.

The chain recombines TRBV5-1 with TRBJ2-4; 7 bases align to TRBD1. Trimming at V came to 0 bases and at J to 7 bases, leaving 4 bases not matched to a gene. The CDR3 runs 14 residues. Germline V gene data show CDR1 as SGHRS and CDR2 as YFSETQ. The chain's CDR3 is CASSLGGQFNIQYF. As DNA, the CDR3 is TGCGCCAGCAGCTTGGGGGGACAGTTCAACATTCAGTACTTC.

The V gene is TRBV6-5, the J gene TRBJ1-4; D unresolved. Germline-derived CDR1 and CDR2 are MNHEY and SVGAGI. V lost 2 bases to trimming and J lost 0 bases, with 7 bases between them. The CDR3 loop spans 15 amino acids. The CDR3: CASSYGEATNEKLFF. CDR3 nucleotides: TGTGCCAGCAGTTACGGCGAAGCAACTAATGAAAAACTGTTTTTT.

The gene calls are TRBV11-2 and TRBJ2-1; D gene ambiguous. Trimming pared 0 bases from V and 4 bases from J, leaving 10 bases between. The germline gives CDR1 SGHAT, CDR2 FQNNGV. The CDR3 is 15 amino acids. This CDR3 reads CASSLDLLVYNEQFF. The CDR3 nucleotides are TGTGCCAGCAGCTTAGATCTCTTGGTTTACAATGAGCAGTTCTTC.

V and J are TRBV9 and TRBJ1-2; D remains unclear. V was pared by 1 base and J by 9 bases, with 7 bases between. Germline CDR1 and CDR2: SGDLS and YYNGEE. The CDR3 runs 11 residues. This CDR3 reads CASSVRSRYTF. DNA for the CDR3: TGTGCCAGCAGCGTAAGAAGTCGCTACACCTTC.